This T cell receptor (beta chain) was captured by sequencing in a study of shared clonotypes between healthy human individuals (dated by TCRdb to about 2020). General notes on the study: The cohort included a few men and a couple of women between 18 and 49 years of age. For each donor, CD4 naive and CD4 memory were each given three plates, CD8 naive was given two plates, and CD8 memory was given one plate. To estimate repertoire size and how much clonotypes are shared between individuals, the study performed deep sequencing of blood TCR repertoires from about five healthy adults. To increase sequencing depth and limit assay-specific biases, different laboratories used diverse techniques to prepare libraries and sequence TCR repertoires. Leukapheresis yielded between about 0.85 and 9.5 billion PBMCs per donor.

The germline V gene supplies CDR1 SGHTA and CDR2 FQGNSA. A distance of 10 bases separates the germline ends of V and J, which lose 1 base and 5 bases respectively. The CDR3 numbers 14 residues from cysteine through phenylalanine. Left in the record is the CDR3 DNA by itself, 42 bases read in frame from the first base. Using the deep immunoSEQ assay, TCR CDR3 regions were amplified from genomic DNA by multiplex PCR. Extracted genomic DNA from each cell subset was spread evenly across all wells of several immunoSEQ 96-well plates, with each plate serving as a replicate. For sorted subsets, each replicate PCR was loaded with roughly 0.2 ug genomic DNA, equivalent to 30,000 to 35,000 T cell genomes. Purified libraries were quantified with a Qubit 3.0 fluorometer, sized on a Bioanalyzer 2100, and re-quantified with the KAPA Library Quantification kit. Each immunoSEQ 96-well plate was sequenced on its own single-read 150-cycle Illumina NextSeq 550 flow cell. The source study handled its data this way. The immunoSEQ output contained only junctional sequences without quality scores, so filtering could not match that applied to full-length reads. To assign V/J genes and CDR3, sequences were annotated using PyIR, a Python wrapper for IgBLAST v1.9, with IMGT germline references. Any read was removed if the V/J assignment was weak (E-value above 1e-6), the CDR3 was missing, or the read contained stop codons, out-of-frame junctions, or ambiguous translated residues. V3J clonotypes were defined by identical inferred V gene, J gene, and CDR3 amino acid sequence. Percentage overlap between repertoires was computed as shared unique clonotypes divided by the size of the smaller repertoire. Three approaches were used to assess repertoire richness: RTK rarefaction, the Chao1 estimator, and Recon v2.1 estimates of unobserved clonotypes. Generation probabilities were computed with OLGA for all TCRbeta clonotypes obtained by the gDNA method from a handful of donors. What TCRdb holds here is the immuneACCESS table cut down to in-frame rearrangements. Part of the clones is not present; checked against another copy, under half of the missing clones reflect an unresolved V gene, and the others are unexplained. The D gene and trimming were derived from the DNA, and the V and J assignments and clone size from that table. This sample comprises some 1,400,000 clones, roughly 96% of them detected only once. Of the sample, roughly 1.2% falls within the top ten clones.

Beyond this particular receptor, the publication reports: Naive subsets generally had larger estimated clonotype richness than memory subsets did. Higher generation probabilities were observed for clonotypes shared by all four sorted-subset donors than for non-shared clonotypes. The genetic and exposure-history diversity represented was limited by the small number of donors. Across a few donors, around 5.4% of naive CD4, around 3.3% of naive CD8, roughly 2.2% of memory CD4, and approximately 0.4% of memory CD8 clonotypes were shared. Only blood was sampled, and tissue TCR repertoires likely differ from those in blood. Based on pairwise subsampling, the degree of clonotype sharing among donors was expected to be affected by sequencing depth. Rarefaction of sorted-subset datasets indicated incomplete sequencing despite the large sequencing depth.

On this clone: Its antigen remains undetermined. No base quality values were provided; no much bigger clone lies one nucleotide off.

Healthy HIV-negative adults with no recently reported acute infections or vaccinations were included as donors. Only Caucasian adults living in Nashville, Tennessee, USA were represented among the donors. CD4+ T cells were enriched by magnetic negative selection, after which naive cells were positively selected on CD45RA and the negative fraction was taken as the memory subset. Blood was obtained by leukapheresis, after which PBMCs were separated by Ficoll-Histopaque density gradient centrifugation and cryopreserved in liquid nitrogen vapor phase. Purity and quantity of every magnetically sorted T cell population were checked by analytical flow cytometry. Genomic DNA was isolated from every sorted fraction and measured by UV absorbance on a Nanodrop 2000c.

The rearranged chain carries TRBV7-2 and TRBJ2-3; TRBD2 is perhaps the D gene, given 6 matching bases. This sequence originates from a young man in good health. The sequenced material came from naive CD4+ T cells sorted from blood. This specimen's cell subset or site label, interpreted: CD45RA+ positively selected. The nucleotide sequence is TGTGCCAGCAGCTTAGGCACCGGGGGAGATACGCAGTATTTT. Its protein is CASSLGTGGDTQYF.